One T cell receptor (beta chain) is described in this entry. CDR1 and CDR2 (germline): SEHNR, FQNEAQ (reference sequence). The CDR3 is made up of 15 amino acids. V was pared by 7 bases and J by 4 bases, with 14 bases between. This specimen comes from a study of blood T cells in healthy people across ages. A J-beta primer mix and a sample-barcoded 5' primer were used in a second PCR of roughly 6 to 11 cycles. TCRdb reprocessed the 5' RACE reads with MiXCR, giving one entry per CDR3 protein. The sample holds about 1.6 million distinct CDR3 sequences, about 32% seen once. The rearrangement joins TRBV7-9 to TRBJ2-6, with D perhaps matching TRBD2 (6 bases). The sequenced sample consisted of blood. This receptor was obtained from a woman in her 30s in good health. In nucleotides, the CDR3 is TGTGCCAGCACCTCGGGAGTGGGGGGGGCCAACGTCCTGACTTTC. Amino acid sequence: CASTSGVGGANVLTF.